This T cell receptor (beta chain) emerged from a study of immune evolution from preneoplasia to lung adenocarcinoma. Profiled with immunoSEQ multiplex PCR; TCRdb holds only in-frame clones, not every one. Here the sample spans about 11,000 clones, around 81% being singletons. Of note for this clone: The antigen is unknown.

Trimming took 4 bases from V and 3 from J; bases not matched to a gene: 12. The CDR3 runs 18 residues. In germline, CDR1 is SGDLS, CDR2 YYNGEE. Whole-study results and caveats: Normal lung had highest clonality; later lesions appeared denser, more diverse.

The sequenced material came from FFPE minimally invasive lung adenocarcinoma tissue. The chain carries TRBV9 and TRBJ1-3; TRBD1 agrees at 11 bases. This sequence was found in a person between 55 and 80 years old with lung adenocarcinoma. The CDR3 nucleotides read TGTGCCAGCAGCCCCCGGGACAGGGGGATCCGGAGTGGAAACACCATATATTTT. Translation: CASSPRDRGIRSGNTIYF.